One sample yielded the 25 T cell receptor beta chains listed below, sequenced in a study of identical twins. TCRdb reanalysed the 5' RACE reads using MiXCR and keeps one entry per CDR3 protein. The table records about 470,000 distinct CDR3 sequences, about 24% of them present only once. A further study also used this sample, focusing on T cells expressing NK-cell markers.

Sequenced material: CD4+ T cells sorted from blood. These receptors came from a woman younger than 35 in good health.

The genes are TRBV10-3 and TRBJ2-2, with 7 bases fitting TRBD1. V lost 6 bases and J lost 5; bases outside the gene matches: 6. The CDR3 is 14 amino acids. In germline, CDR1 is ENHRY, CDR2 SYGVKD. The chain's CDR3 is CAIRGQTPTGELFF. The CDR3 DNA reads TGTGCCATCAGGGGACAGACACCGACCGGGGAGCTGTTTTTT.

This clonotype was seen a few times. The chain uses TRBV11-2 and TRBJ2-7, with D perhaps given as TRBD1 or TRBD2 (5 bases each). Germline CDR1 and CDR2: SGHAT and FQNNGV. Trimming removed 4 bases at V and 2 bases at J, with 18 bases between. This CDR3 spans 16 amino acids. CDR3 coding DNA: TGTGCCAGCAGCTCCCTCAGGGCGAGCGGCCCCTACGAGCAGTACTTC. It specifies CASSSLRASGPYEQYF.

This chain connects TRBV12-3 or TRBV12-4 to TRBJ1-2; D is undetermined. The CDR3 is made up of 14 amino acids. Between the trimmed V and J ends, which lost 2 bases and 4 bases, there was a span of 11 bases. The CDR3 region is CASSLSQAPYGYTF. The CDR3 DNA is TGTGCCAGCAGTTTAAGCCAAGCTCCCTATGGCTACACCTTC.

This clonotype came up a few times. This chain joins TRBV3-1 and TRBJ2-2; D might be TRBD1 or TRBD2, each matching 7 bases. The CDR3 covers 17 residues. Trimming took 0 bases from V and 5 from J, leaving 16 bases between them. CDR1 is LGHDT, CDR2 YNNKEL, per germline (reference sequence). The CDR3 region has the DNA TGTGCCAGCAGCCAAGATCCAGGGGGGGGCGCGACCGGGGAGCTGTTTTTT. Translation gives CASSQDPGGGATGELFF.

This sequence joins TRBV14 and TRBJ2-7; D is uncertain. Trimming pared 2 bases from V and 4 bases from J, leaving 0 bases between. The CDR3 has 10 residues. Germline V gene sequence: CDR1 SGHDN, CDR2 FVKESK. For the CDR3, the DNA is TGTGCCAGCAGCCAATACGAGCAGTACTTC. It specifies CASSQYEQYF.

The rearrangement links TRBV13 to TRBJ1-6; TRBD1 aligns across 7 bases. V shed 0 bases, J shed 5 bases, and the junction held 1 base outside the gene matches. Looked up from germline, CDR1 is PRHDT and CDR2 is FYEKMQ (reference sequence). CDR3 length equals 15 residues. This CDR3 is CASSLGGTDNSPLHF. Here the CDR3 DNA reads TGTGCCAGCAGCTTAGGAGGGACAGATAATTCACCCCTCCACTTT.

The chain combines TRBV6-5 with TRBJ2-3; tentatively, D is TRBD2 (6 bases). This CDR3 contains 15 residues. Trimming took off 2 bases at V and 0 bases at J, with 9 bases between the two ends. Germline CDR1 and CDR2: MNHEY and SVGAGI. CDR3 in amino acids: CASSYTSGSTDTQYF. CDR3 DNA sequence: TGTGCCAGCAGTTACACCAGCGGGAGCACAGATACGCAGTATTTT.

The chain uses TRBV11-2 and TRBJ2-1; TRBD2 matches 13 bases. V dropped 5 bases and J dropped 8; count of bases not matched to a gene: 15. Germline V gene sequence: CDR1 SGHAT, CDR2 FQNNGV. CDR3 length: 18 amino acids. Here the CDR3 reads CASSTRFGTSGKGHEQFF. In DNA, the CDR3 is TGTGCCAGCAGCACAAGATTTGGGACTAGCGGGAAGGGCCATGAGCAGTTCTTC.

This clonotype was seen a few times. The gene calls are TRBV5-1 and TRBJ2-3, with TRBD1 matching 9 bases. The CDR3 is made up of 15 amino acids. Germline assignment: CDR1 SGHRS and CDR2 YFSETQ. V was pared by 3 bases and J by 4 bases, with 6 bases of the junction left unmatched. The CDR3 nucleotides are TGCGCCAGCAGCTGGGGACAGGGTGGTCCAGATACGCAGTATTTT. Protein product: CASSWGQGGPDTQYF. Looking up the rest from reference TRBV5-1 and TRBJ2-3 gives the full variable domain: KAGVTQTPRYLIKTRGQQVTLSCSPISGHRSVSWYQQTPGQGLQFLFEYFSETQRNKGNFPGRFSGRQFSNSRSEMNVSTLELGDSALYLCASSWGQGGPDTQYFGPGTRLTVL.

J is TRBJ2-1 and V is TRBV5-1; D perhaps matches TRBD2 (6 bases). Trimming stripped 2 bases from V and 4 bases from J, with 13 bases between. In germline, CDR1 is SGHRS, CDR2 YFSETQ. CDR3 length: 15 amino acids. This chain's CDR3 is CASSLGGARYNEQFF. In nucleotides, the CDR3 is TGCGCCAGCAGCTTAGGCGGGGCGCGATACAATGAGCAGTTCTTC.

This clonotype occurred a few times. CDR3 protein: CSAKPGLYTGEQYF. The CDR3 DNA reads TGCAGTGCCAAACCGGGACTCTACACGGGGGAGCAGTACTTC. The rearrangement links TRBV20-1 to TRBJ2-7; TRBD2 is a possible D gene (6 bases). The germline V and J ends were trimmed by 6 bases and 7 bases, with 22 bases remaining between them. Per germline, CDR1 DFQATT and CDR2 SNEGSKA (reference sequence). The CDR3 has 14 residues.

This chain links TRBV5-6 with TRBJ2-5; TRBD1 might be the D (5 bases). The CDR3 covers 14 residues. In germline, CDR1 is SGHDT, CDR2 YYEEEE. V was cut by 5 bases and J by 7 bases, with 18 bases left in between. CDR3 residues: CASRGAGILRTQYF. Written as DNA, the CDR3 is TGTGCCAGCAGAGGAGCAGGGATACTCCGGACCCAGTACTTC.

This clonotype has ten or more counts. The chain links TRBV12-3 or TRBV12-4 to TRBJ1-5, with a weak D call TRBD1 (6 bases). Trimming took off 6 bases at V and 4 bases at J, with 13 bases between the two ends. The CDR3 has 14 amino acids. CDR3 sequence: CASRVQGYNQPQHF. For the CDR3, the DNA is TGTGCCAGCAGGGTCCAGGGGTATAATCAGCCCCAGCATTTT.

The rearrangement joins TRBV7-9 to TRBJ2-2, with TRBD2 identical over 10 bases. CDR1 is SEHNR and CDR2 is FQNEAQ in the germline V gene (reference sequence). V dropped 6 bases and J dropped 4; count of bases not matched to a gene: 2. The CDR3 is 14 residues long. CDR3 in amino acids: CASSRLAGTGELFF. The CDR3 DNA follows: TGTGCCAGCAGTAGACTAGCGGGCACCGGGGAGCTGTTTTTT.

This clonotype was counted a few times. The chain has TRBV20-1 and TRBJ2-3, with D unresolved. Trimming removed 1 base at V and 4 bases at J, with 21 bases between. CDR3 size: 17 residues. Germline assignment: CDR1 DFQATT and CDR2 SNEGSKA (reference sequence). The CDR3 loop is CSARVRPDKARSDTQYF. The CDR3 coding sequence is TGCAGTGCTAGAGTTCGGCCCGATAAAGCGCGCTCAGATACGCAGTATTTT.

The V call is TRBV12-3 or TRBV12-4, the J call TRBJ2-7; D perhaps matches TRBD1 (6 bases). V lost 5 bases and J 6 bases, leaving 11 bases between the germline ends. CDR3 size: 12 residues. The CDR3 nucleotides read TGTGCCAGCAGTCCAAACAGGGCCGAGCAGTACTTC. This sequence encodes CASSPNRAEQYF.

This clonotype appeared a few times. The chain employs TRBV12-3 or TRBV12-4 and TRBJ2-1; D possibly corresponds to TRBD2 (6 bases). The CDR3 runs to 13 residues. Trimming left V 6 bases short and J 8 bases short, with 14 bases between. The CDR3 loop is CASSVGRGDEQFF. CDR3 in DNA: TGTGCCAGCAGCGTGGGGCGGGGCGATGAGCAGTTCTTC.

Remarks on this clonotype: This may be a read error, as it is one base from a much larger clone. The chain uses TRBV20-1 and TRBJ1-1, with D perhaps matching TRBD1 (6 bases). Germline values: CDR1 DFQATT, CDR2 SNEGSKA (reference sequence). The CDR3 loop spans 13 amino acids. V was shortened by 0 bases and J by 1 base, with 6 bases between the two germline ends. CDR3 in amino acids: CSAREDRNTEAFF. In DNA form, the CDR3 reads TGCAGTGCTAGAGAGGACAGGAACACTGAAGCTTTCTTT.

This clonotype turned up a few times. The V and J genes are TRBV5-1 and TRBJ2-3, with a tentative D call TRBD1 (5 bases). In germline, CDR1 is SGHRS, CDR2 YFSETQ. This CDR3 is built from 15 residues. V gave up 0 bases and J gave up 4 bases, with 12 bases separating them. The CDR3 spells CASSLGSRAADTQYF. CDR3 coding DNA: TGCGCCAGCAGCTTGGGTAGCAGGGCTGCAGATACGCAGTATTTT.

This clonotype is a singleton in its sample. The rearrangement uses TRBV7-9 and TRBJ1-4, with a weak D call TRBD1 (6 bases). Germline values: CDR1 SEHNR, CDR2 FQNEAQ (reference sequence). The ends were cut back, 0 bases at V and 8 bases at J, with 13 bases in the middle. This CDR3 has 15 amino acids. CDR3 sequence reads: CASSLALTGREKLFF. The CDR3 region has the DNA TGTGCCAGCAGCTTAGCCCTTACAGGGAGGGAAAAACTGTTTTTT.

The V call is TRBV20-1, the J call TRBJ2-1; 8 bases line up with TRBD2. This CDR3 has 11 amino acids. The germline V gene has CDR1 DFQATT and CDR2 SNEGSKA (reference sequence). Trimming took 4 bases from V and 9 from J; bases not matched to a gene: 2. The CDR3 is CSATGGSEQFF. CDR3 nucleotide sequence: TGCAGTGCTACGGGGGGGAGTGAGCAGTTCTTC.

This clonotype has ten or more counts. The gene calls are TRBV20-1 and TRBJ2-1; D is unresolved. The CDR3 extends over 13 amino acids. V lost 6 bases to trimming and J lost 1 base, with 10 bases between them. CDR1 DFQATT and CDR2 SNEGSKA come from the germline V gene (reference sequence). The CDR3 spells CSARRVSYNEQFF. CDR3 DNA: TGCAGTGCCCGCCGGGTATCCTACAATGAGCAGTTCTTC.

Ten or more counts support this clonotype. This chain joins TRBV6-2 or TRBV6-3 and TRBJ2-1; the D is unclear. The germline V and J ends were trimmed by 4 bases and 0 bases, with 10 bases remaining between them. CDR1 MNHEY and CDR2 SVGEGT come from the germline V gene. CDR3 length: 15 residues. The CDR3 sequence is CASSSIDSSYNEQFF. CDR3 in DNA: TGTGCCAGCAGTTCCATCGACTCCTCCTACAATGAGCAGTTCTTC.

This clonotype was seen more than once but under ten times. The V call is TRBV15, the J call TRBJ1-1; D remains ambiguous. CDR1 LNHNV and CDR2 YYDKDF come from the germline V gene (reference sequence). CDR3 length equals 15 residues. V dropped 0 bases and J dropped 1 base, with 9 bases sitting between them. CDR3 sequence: CATSRDTATNTEAFF. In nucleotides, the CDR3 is TGTGCCACCAGCAGAGATACAGCTACGAACACTGAAGCTTTCTTT.

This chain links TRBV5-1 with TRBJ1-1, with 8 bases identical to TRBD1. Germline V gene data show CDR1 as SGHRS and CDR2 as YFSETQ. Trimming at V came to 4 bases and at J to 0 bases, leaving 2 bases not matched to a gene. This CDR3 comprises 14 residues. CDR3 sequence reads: CASSMDRVNTEAFF. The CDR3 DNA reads TGCGCCAGCAGCATGGACAGGGTGAACACTGAAGCTTTCTTT.